This T cell receptor beta chain was found in a study of T and B cells in COVID-19 patients. Across the study: Blood was sampled from COVID-19 patients who were either actively infected or recovered. Most recovered patients had mild to moderate COVID-19 treated as outpatients.

General observations from the study: In COVID-19 patients, T cell receptor beta variable and joining gene use was reportedly strongly skewed.

TRB rearrangements were amplified by multiplex PCR with BIOMED2 TRB-A/B primers. A single record per CDR3 protein comes from TCRdb applying MiXCR to the multiplex PCR reads. The data contain roughly 790 distinct CDR3 sequences, around a fifth of them singletons. TRB was amplified from about 260-540 ng of blood genomic DNA. This clonotype was detected ten times or more. Its specificity is unknown. Sequencing was performed on blood. This clonotype originated in a human donor with active COVID-19.

CDR3 sequence (DNA): TGTGCCAGCAGCCCCGGAGTCCGGGCCAACGTCCTGACTTTC. This sequence encodes CASSPGVRANVLTF. The rearrangement joins TRBV7-2 to TRBJ2-6; D gene ambiguous. Germline CDR1 SGHTA, CDR2 FQGNSA. V was pared by 5 bases and J by 5 bases, with 10 bases between. This CDR3 spans 14 amino acids.